This T cell receptor beta chain was captured in a study of shared clonotypes between healthy human individuals. Whole-study findings and limits: Having only a few donors restricted how much genetic and exposure-history diversity was captured.

This CDR3 comprises 14 residues. CDR1 and CDR2 (germline): SGHRS, YFSETQ. Trimming shortened V by 4 bases and J by 5 bases, and 15 bases separated the two germline ends. Deep was the level at which the assay was run. TCRdb's copy holds only in-frame clones and misses some; the assay was immunoSEQ multiplex PCR. The sample shows roughly 1,600,000 clones, 97% to 99% of them seen only once. Adult donors, all healthy and HIV-negative, had no recent acute infections or vaccinations. Comments on this clone: Its antigen is unknown.

V and J are TRBV5-1 and TRBJ1-2; perhaps TRBD1 as D (5 bases). This receptor was taken from a man aged 25 to 40 in good health. The sample was naive CD4+ T cells sorted from blood. Subset defined: CD45RA+ positively selected. The CDR3 coding sequence is TGCGCCAGCAGCATGGGACCCCCGGAGTATGGCTACACCTTC. Amino acids: CASSMGPPEYGYTF.